One sample yielded the 3 T cell receptor beta chains listed below, sequenced in a study of blood T cell dynamics during melanoma immunotherapy. The time point: pre-treatment baseline. TCRdb's table, derived via immunoSEQ multiplex PCR, lists solely in-frame clones and lacks some. The sample contains some 6,000 clones, 80% to 90% of which appear only once. The sample here was blood, taken from a patient treated with checkpoint blockade. These receptors were taken from a human donor with melanoma.

In nucleotides, the CDR3 is TGTGCCAGCAGTTACGGCGGAGGTATTGGAAACACCATATATTTT. Amino acid sequence: CASSYGGGIGNTIYF. The chain is built from TRBV6-5 and TRBJ1-3; D is unclear. The CDR3 consists of 15 residues. The V gene's germline CDR1 is MNHEY and CDR2 SVGAGI. Trimming cost V 2 bases and J 3 bases, with 11 bases left between them.

The chain combines TRBV7-6 with TRBJ2-1; no clear D. This CDR3 contains 11 residues. The V and J ends lost 5 bases and 10 bases respectively, with 9 bases between them. The germline CDR1 and CDR2 sequences are SGHVS and FNYEAQ. CDR3 sequence (DNA): TGTGCCAGCAGCACCCTTGGGGAGCAGTTCTTC. Translated, it gives CASSTLGEQFF.

This sequence joins TRBV7-9 and TRBJ2-1, with D possibly being TRBD2 (7 bases). The V end lost 7 bases, the J end lost 0 bases, and 16 bases lay between the germline ends. The CDR3 runs 16 residues. From germline, CDR1 is SEHNR and CDR2 FQNEAQ (reference sequence). The CDR3 loop is CASTTTGGLSYNEQFF. The CDR3, as DNA: TGTGCCAGCACAACAACGGGGGGCCTCTCCTACAATGAGCAGTTCTTC.